The subject of this entry is one TCR beta chain. This specimen belongs to a study of T cell changes during pregnancy in multiple sclerosis. The table came from immunoSEQ multiplex PCR; TCRdb's copy has only in-frame clones and leaves some out. The data hold about 70,000 clones, with 85% to 95% observed a single time. This clonotype was obtained from a female donor in good health, enrolled as a control in a pregnancy study. The source was CD8+ T cells from peripheral blood mononuclear cells, collected in the third trimester of pregnancy.

As DNA, the CDR3 is TGTGCCAGCAGCTTGGCACACCGGACAGAGAACACTGAAGCTTTCTTT. Translation gives CASSLAHRTENTEAFF. The rearrangement uses TRBV7-9 and TRBJ1-1, with D perhaps TRBD1 (6 bases). Trimming removed 3 bases at V and 1 base at J, with 15 bases between. The length of the CDR3 is 16 residues. Germline V CDR1 and CDR2: SEHNR, FQNEAQ (reference sequence).